This T cell receptor (beta chain) comes out of a study of early T cells in non-severe SARS-CoV-2 infection. Study context: Sequenced bulk RNA came from whole blood that was unsorted, and chains were unpaired. General study results and limits: Matching results from VDJdb favored anti-spike CD8 responses, leaving private and CD4 specificities undetected.

The TCR library protocol attached unique molecular identifiers to the individual cDNA molecules. TCRdb reprocessed the 5' RACE reads via MiXCR and lists one record per CDR3 protein. The sample records about 90,000 distinct CDR3 sequences, 9.5% to 15% being singletons. In this sample, this clonotype turned up a few times. Its antigen is currently unknown. V was clipped by 3 bases and J by 4 bases; unmatched bases: 3. This CDR3 has 15 amino acids. Germline CDR1 is SGDLS and CDR2 is YYNGEE. The clonotype originates from an adult who was a healthcare worker with PCR-confirmed SARS-CoV-2 infection or an uninfected control (not recorded which). The sequencing used whole blood, collected at baseline. The rearrangement links TRBV9 to TRBJ2-1; 11 bases match TRBD1. For the CDR3, the DNA is TGTGCCAGCAGCGCCGGGACAGGGGGTTACAATGAGCAGTTCTTC. Protein sequence: CASSAGTGGYNEQFF.